This T cell receptor (beta chain) was recovered during a study of T cell repertoires in cytomegalovirus infection. Whole-study context: It can be stated that public TCR beta signatures indicated CMV infection as well as a matching HLA type.

Study results and limitations: HLA-C-restricted, CMV-specific TCR beta clonotypes were dominant ex vivo. There were carriers of CMV plus the relevant HLA, and cumulative public TCR beta family frequency identified them.

This clonotype came up a few times. Its antigen is undetermined. CDR1 and CDR2 (germline): ENHRY, SYGVKD. V lost 10 bases and J lost 7, with 11 bases in between. The CDR3 totals 11 residues. A single record per CDR3 protein comes from TCRdb applying MiXCR to the reads. The sample records about 180,000 distinct CDR3 sequences, over 13% being singletons. The sequenced material came from PBMCs. The sequence came from a human donor in good health (CMV status not recorded). Some clones in this sample may be carry-over from other donors' samples. The rearrangement links TRBV10-3 to TRBJ2-4, with D unresolved. The CDR3 here is CASSGGNIQYF. The CDR3 DNA sequence: TGTGCCAGTTCCGGTGGGAACATTCAGTACTTC.